The 5 T cell receptor beta chains given below trace back to one sample, sequenced in a study of blood T cell repertoires in COVID-19. Clones were read by immunoSEQ multiplex PCR, and TCRdb kept only the in-frame ones, dropping some. The sample carries roughly 230,000 clones, roughly nine tenths recorded once. Sequencing used peripheral blood. These receptors all come from a woman aged 40 to 49 who had recovered from COVID-19.

Comments on this clone: An end of the junction does not agree with germline; a read error may underlie this. For the CDR3, the DNA is TGTGCCAGCAGCTTAGGATGGGCTCACAATGAGCAATTCTTC. This translates into CASSLGWAHNEQFF. This chain joins TRBV7-2 and TRBJ2-1; D gene unclear. Germline V gene sequence: CDR1 SGHTA, CDR2 FQGNSA. The CDR3 runs 14 residues.

CDR3 sequence reads: CASSPRGSGMNTEAFF. Here the CDR3 DNA reads TGTGCCAGCTCACCAAGGGGGTCGGGTATGAACACTGAAGCTTTCTTT. The J gene is TRBJ1-1, the V gene TRBV18; maybe TRBD1 (6 bases). Trimming took off 2 bases at V and 0 bases at J, with 13 bases between the two ends. Germline V gene sequence: CDR1 KGHSH, CDR2 LQKENI. This CDR3 has 16 residues.

This chain joins TRBV7-9 and TRBJ2-1; D may be TRBD2 (5 bases). V shed 5 bases and J shed 2 bases, with 7 bases lying between them. From germline, CDR1 is SEHNR and CDR2 FQNEAQ (reference sequence). The CDR3 consists of 13 residues. The CDR3 loop is CASSPGTYNEQFF. The CDR3 DNA is TGTGCCAGCAGCCCCGGGACCTACAATGAGCAGTTCTTC. The whole variable domain, filled in from reference TRBV7-9 and TRBJ2-1, reads DTGVSQNPRHKITKRGQNVTFRCDPISEHNRLYWYRQTLGQGPEFLTYFQNEAQLEKSRLLSDRFSAERPKGSFSTLEIQRTEQGDSAMYLCASSPGTYNEQFFGPGTRLTVL.

The chain carries TRBV6-5 and TRBJ1-4; D is undetermined. The CDR3 runs 14 residues. V was cut by 6 bases and J by 6 bases, with 14 bases left in between. The V gene's germline CDR1 is MNHEY and CDR2 SVGAGI. CDR3 residues: CASSISSGHEKLFF. The CDR3 bases are TGTGCCAGCAGCATATCTTCGGGTCATGAAAAACTGTTTTTT.

V and J are TRBV6-6 and TRBJ2-5, with 13 bases aligning to TRBD2. CDR3 length equals 16 residues. In germline, CDR1 is MNHNY, CDR2 SVGAGI (reference sequence). The trim removed 6 bases at V and 1 base at J, leaving 5 bases unmatched. Here the CDR3 reads CASSPRLAGGQETQYF. Written as DNA, the CDR3 is TGTGCCAGCAGCCCACGACTAGCGGGGGGCCAAGAGACCCAGTACTTC.